The subject of this entry is one T cell receptor beta chain. CDR3 length equals 14 residues. Germline-derived CDR1 and CDR2 are WSHSY and SAAADI. V gave up 0 bases and J gave up 6 bases, with 11 bases separating them. Profiling relied on immunoSEQ multiplex PCR, and the TCRdb table lists in-frame clones only, not all of them. The sample has roughly 550,000 clones, about 80% seen once. The sample belongs to a study of shared T cell receptors in the human thymus. The same sample was also studied in work on human thymus T cells. That source reports: Thymus specimens were resections from corrective heart surgery.

The receptor was derived from a boy under two years old with a congenital heart defect. The sequenced sample consisted of thymocytes. The V and J genes are TRBV10-2 and TRBJ1-2, with D perhaps matching TRBD1 (6 bases). CDR3 region: CASSESMAGDGYTF. The CDR3 DNA is TGCGCCAGCAGTGAGTCGATGGCAGGGGATGGCTACACCTTC.